Presented here are 7 T cell receptor beta chains from one specimen sequenced in a study of tumor-infiltrating lymphocytes in primary liver carcinoma. A constant-region primer primed TCR beta cDNA synthesis from roughly 520 ng of total RNA. Three nested multiplex PCR rounds, a slightly modified ARM-PCR method, built the TCR beta libraries. The study ran its first two PCR rounds for 9 to 10 cycles each, using TRBV1-TRBV30 forward primers and a C-beta reverse primer. TCRdb reprocessed the multiplex PCR reads via MiXCR and lists one record per CDR3 protein. The data contain 75,000 to 90,000 distinct CDR3 sequences, around 70% of them singletons. The source material, about 19-30 mg of unsorted bulk tissue, was used to co-extract RNA and DNA. Sample: liver tumor tissue from sampling region 1. Subset described: tumor region T1, superior pole. These receptors originate from a man in his forties or fifties with primary liver carcinoma and hepatitis B virus infection.

Many counts were recorded for this clonotype. The chain recombines TRBV10-3 with TRBJ1-1; D gene uncertain. Trimming pared 0 bases from V and 4 bases from J, leaving 12 bases between. The CDR3 has 15 amino acids. The germline V gene encodes CDR1 ENHRY and CDR2 SYGVKD. Here the CDR3 reads CAISESSGGGTEAFF. As DNA, the CDR3 is TGTGCCATCAGTGAGTCGAGCGGAGGAGGCACTGAAGCTTTCTTT.

For this clonotype: The junction shows a germline mismatch at one end, possibly a read error. The chain carries TRBV29-1 and TRBJ2-7; D not resolved. CDR3 length: 13 residues. Germline assignment: CDR1 SQVTM and CDR2 ANQGSEA. As DNA, the CDR3 is TGCAGCGTCGGTAACGTGAGAGGTTACGAGCAGCACTTC. Its translation: CSVGNVRGYEQHF.

This clonotype was seen only once. A much larger clone lies one base from this, so it may be a read error. The rearrangement uses TRBV29-1 and TRBJ2-7; D gene uncertain. CDR3 length: 11 residues. Germline-derived CDR1 and CDR2 are SQVTM and ANQGSEA. The germline V and J ends were trimmed by 6 bases and 6 bases, with 12 bases remaining between them. This CDR3 reads CSVLDVSEQYF. In DNA, the CDR3 is TGCAGCGTCCTGGACGTATCCGAGCAGTACTTC.

Of note for this clonotype: As the CDR3 is not closed by the conserved phenylalanine or tryptophan, this likely results from a read error. This chain connects TRBV5-5 to TRBJ2-1, with 9 bases that match TRBD2. The CDR3 is 14 amino acids. Germline V gene sequence: CDR1 SGHKS, CDR2 YYEKEE (reference sequence). The CDR3 DNA is TGCGCCAGCAGCTTGACTAGCGGAGACAATGAGCAGTTCATC. It encodes CASSLTSGDNEQFI.

This clonotype was found once. A read error may account for a junction end that differs from germline. V is TRBV11-2 and J is TRBJ2-7; 12 bases align to TRBD2. The CDR3 contains 17 residues. Germline CDR1 and CDR2: SGHAT and FQNNGV. The CDR3 nucleotides read TGTGCCAGCAGCCAGGGACTAGCGGGTTCCTCTTCCTACGAGCAGTACTTT. Translating gives CASSQGLAGSSSYEQYF. The full variable domain, completed using reference TRBV11-2 and TRBJ2-7, is EAGVAQSPRYKIIEKRQSVAFWCNPISGHATLYWYQQILGQGPKLLIQFQNNGVVDDSQLPKDRFSAERLKGVDSTLKIQPAKLEDSAVYLCASSQGLAGSSSYEQYFGPGTRLTVT.

This clonotype has a single count. Germline and junction disagree at one end, which may indicate a read error. This rearrangement joins TRBV6-5 to TRBJ2-3, with 8 positions matching TRBD1. The length of the CDR3 is 15 residues. CDR1 is MNHEY, CDR2 SVGAGI, per germline. The chain's CDR3 is CVSRPGTGKYDMQYF. DNA for the CDR3: TGTGTCAGCAGACCCGGGACAGGCAAATACGATATGCAGTATTTT.

Points on this clonotype: One junction end does not reproduce the germline sequence, and a read error may be involved. J is TRBJ2-1 and V is TRBV11-2; D possibly matches TRBD1 or TRBD2 (6 bases each). Germline CDR1 reads SGHAT; CDR2 reads FQNNGV. The CDR3 consists of 16 residues. The CDR3 region has the DNA TGTACCAGCAGCTTAGATCAAGGGGGTGGACTAAATGAGCAGTTCTTC. This sequence encodes CTSSLDQGGGLNEQFF. The full variable domain, rest sourced from reference TRBV11-2 and TRBJ2-1, is EAGVAQSPRYKIIEKRQSVAFWCNPISGHATLYWYQQILGQGPKLLIQFQNNGVVDDSQLPKDRFSAERLKGVDSTLKIQPAKLEDSAVYLCTSSLDQGGGLNEQFFGPGTRLTVL.